This T cell receptor (beta chain) was recorded in a study of T cell changes during pregnancy in multiple sclerosis. The length of the CDR3 is 15 residues. The ends were cut back, 5 bases at V and 2 bases at J, with 12 bases in the middle. Germline values: CDR1 SGHTA, CDR2 FQGNSA. Here immunoSEQ multiplex PCR was the method, and the copy in TCRdb shows in-frame clones only, minus some. The profile covers tens of thousands of clones, with roughly 91% appearing a single time and more than 0.6% taken by the ten largest. Material: CD4+ T cells from peripheral blood mononuclear cells, obtained in the third trimester of pregnancy. This sequence originates from a female donor with multiple sclerosis, enrolled in a pregnancy study. The chain links TRBV7-2 to TRBJ2-2; possibly TRBD1 for D (6 bases). The CDR3 region is CASSIQGPNTGELFF. CDR3 in DNA: TGTGCCAGCAGCATACAGGGCCCCAACACCGGGGAGCTGTTTTTT.